The TCR beta chain described here comes from a study of cytotoxic CD8 clonotypes in ibrutinib-treated CLL. Whole-study findings and limits: In comparison with age-matched healthy donors, baseline clonality was higher and tracked circulating CD8+ T-cell counts. Clonality increased at ibrutinib response and stayed stable in sustained remission. At progression, however, it fell back toward baseline.

The intended depth for sequencing was 1 in 200,000 to 1 in 1 million T cells. The table came from immunoSEQ multiplex PCR; TCRdb's copy has only in-frame clones and leaves some out. The repertoire holds 250,000 or so clones, with 70% as singletons. The CDR3 has 11 amino acids. CDR1 and CDR2 (germline): DFQATT, SNEGSKA (reference sequence). On this clone itself: Its target is not known.

The J gene is TRBJ2-5, the V gene TRBV20-1; possibly TRBD2 for D (5 bases). The material was PBMCs, obtained after 24 months of ibrutinib treatment. The sequence derives from a human donor with chronic lymphocytic leukemia. The CDR3 DNA reads TGCAGCGGGGTTTTACAAGAGACCCAGTACTTC. It translates to CSGVLQETQYF.